What follows are 23 T cell receptor beta chains derived from one specimen sequenced in a study of CD8 T cells in Susac syndrome. RNA totalling about 0.45 to 1 ug underwent reverse transcription with random hexamers. TCRdb reprocessed the immunoSEQ multiplex PCR reads with MiXCR, giving one entry per CDR3 protein. This sample carries 180,000 or so distinct CDR3 sequences, roughly 94% of them seen once, and the ten largest clones take 0.099%. The sample comprised CD4+ T cells from PBMCs. Receptors were obtained from a human donor with Susac syndrome.

This clonotype has a single count. The chain links TRBV25-1 to TRBJ2-1; TRBD2 aligns across 8 bases. The CDR3 is made up of 14 amino acids. CDR1 is MGHDK and CDR2 is SYGVNS in the germline V gene. The V gene end was trimmed by 4 bases and the J gene end by 9 bases; junction bases not matched to a gene: 8. This chain's CDR3 is CASSARGRKGEQFF. The CDR3 DNA reads TGTGCCAGCAGTGCCCGCGGGAGGAAGGGTGAGCAGTTCTTC.

The chain recombines TRBV4-1 with TRBJ1-1; maybe TRBD1 (5 bases). CDR3 length: 12 residues. The ends were cut back, 5 bases at V and 4 bases at J, with 8 bases in the middle. Germline CDR1 MGHRA, CDR2 YSYEKL. Here the CDR3 reads CASSTQGTEAFF. The CDR3 coding sequence is TGCGCCAGCAGCACTCAGGGCACTGAAGCTTTCTTT.

The rearrangement links TRBV29-1 to TRBJ2-6; D is ambiguous. This CDR3 is 17 amino acids long. V was trimmed by 2 bases and J by 0 bases, leaving 14 bases between them. Germline CDR1 reads SQVTM; CDR2 reads ANQGSEA. This chain's CDR3 is CSVERFPCSSGANVLTF. The CDR3 DNA reads TGCAGCGTTGAAAGATTCCCGTGTTCCTCTGGGGCCAACGTCCTGACTTTC.

This chain connects TRBV20-1 to TRBJ2-2; the match to TRBD1 covers 8 bases. The CDR3 consists of 14 residues. V was clipped by 6 bases and J by 3 bases; unmatched bases: 6. Germline CDR1 and CDR2: DFQATT and SNEGSKA (reference sequence). The chain's CDR3 is CSAKDRVDTGELFF. CDR3 nucleotides: TGCAGTGCCAAGGACAGGGTGGACACCGGGGAGCTGTTTTTT.

This chain uses TRBV20-1 with TRBJ2-3, with 9 bases matching TRBD2. Germline CDR1 and CDR2: DFQATT and SNEGSKA (reference sequence). V lost 0 bases, J lost 3 bases, and 4 bases stayed unmatched. This CDR3 is built from 15 residues. CDR3 amino acids: CSARDSGGSTDTQYF. The CDR3 bases are TGCAGTGCTAGAGATAGCGGGGGATCTACAGATACGCAGTATTTT.

J is TRBJ2-3 and V is TRBV7-9; 7 bases agree with TRBD1. The CDR3 has 14 residues. Unmatched junction bases numbered 11, after V lost 1 base and J lost 13 bases. Germline lookup yields CDR1 SEHNR and CDR2 FQNEAQ (reference sequence). CDR3: CASSLVETGTLEYF. The CDR3 coding sequence is TGTGCCAGCAGCTTAGTAGAGACAGGGACGCTGGAGTATTTT.

This CDR3 reads CASSKRDREFFTEQYF. CDR3 nucleotide sequence: TGTGCCAGCAGCAAGAGGGACAGGGAGTTTTTCACCGAGCAGTACTTC. The rearrangement joins TRBV21-1 to TRBJ2-7; the table names TRBD1, a call not compared with the DNA. TRBV21-1 counts as a pseudogene. The CDR3 length is 16 residues.

The gene calls are TRBV18 and TRBJ1-1; D gene ambiguous. Germline V gene lookup returns CDR1 KGHSH and CDR2 LQKENI. The CDR3 is 15 amino acids. The V end lost 2 bases, the J end lost 3 bases, and 13 bases lay between the germline ends. CDR3 coding DNA: TGTGCCAGCTCACCAAGTGGAGGGTATCACACTGAAGCTTTCTTT. It codes for CASSPSGGYHTEAFF.

CDR3 in amino acids: CSAAGTSGSYNEQFF. CDR3 nucleotides: TGCAGTGCCGCCGGGACTAGCGGGTCCTACAATGAGCAGTTCTTC. J is TRBJ2-1 and V is TRBV20-1, with 12 bases fitting TRBD2. The germline gives CDR1 DFQATT, CDR2 SNEGSKA (reference sequence). Unmatched junction bases numbered 4, after V lost 6 bases and J lost 1 base. The CDR3 sequence is 15 residues long.

The gene calls are TRBV7-2 and TRBJ2-2; 8 bases are shared with TRBD1. Trimming at V came to 5 bases and at J to 4 bases, leaving 6 bases not matched to a gene. Germline CDR1 reads SGHTA; CDR2 reads FQGNSA. The CDR3 sequence is 15 residues long. CDR3 in DNA: TGTGCCAGCAGCGCGGACAGGGCGTTCACCGGGGAGCTGTTTTTT. It yields the protein CASSADRAFTGELFF.

The V and J genes are TRBV2 and TRBJ1-6; D gene ambiguous. In germline, CDR1 is SNHLY, CDR2 FYNNEI. V was clipped by 3 bases and J by 2 bases, with 5 bases between them. This CDR3 has 14 amino acids. This chain's CDR3 is CASSDQTYNSPLHF. In DNA form, the CDR3 reads TGTGCCAGCAGTGATCAGACCTATAATTCACCCCTCCACTTT.

The chain joins TRBV28 to TRBJ1-2; D call uncertain. The V gene lost 2 bases and the J gene lost 4 bases, with 11 bases spanning the gap. Germline values: CDR1 MDHEN, CDR2 SYDVKM. CDR3 length equals 14 residues. In DNA form, the CDR3 reads TGTGCCAGCAGTTTAGGGTACGGGAGCTATGGCTACACCTTC. As protein: CASSLGYGSYGYTF.

The CDR3 coding sequence is TGTGCCAGCAGCGAGAGGGCCCCGGCCGAGCAGTACTTC. Residues: CASSERAPAEQYF. The rearrangement uses TRBV2 and TRBJ2-7; D possibly corresponds to TRBD2 (5 bases). The CDR3 extends over 13 amino acids. Trimming pared 6 bases from V and 6 bases from J, leaving 15 bases between. Germline V lookup: CDR1 SNHLY, CDR2 FYNNEI.

The chain combines TRBV7-9 with TRBJ2-2, with TRBD1 identical over 9 bases. CDR1 SEHNR and CDR2 FQNEAQ come from the germline V gene (reference sequence). The CDR3 runs 16 residues. Germline trimming cut 2 bases from V and 3 bases from J; bases unmatched to any gene: 4. The CDR3 DNA sequence: TGTGCCAGCAGCTTACAGGGACAGGGATACACCGGGGAGCTGTTTTTT. Protein product: CASSLQGQGYTGELFF.

The gene calls are TRBV5-1 and TRBJ1-1; D uncertain. This CDR3 has 14 amino acids. Looked up from germline, CDR1 is SGHRS and CDR2 is YFSETQ. Trimming left V 4 bases short and J 1 base short, with 11 bases between. The CDR3 spells CASSIYDANTEAFF. The CDR3, as DNA: TGCGCCAGCAGCATCTATGACGCGAACACTGAAGCTTTCTTT. The variable domain in full, with the rest retrieved from reference TRBV5-1 and TRBJ1-1, is KAGVTQTPRYLIKTRGQQVTLSCSPISGHRSVSWYQQTPGQGLQFLFEYFSETQRNKGNFPGRFSGRQFSNSRSEMNVSTLELGDSALYLCASSIYDANTEAFFGQGTRLTVV.

The gene calls are TRBV13 and TRBJ2-7, with D tentatively TRBD2 (5 bases). The ends were cut back, 4 bases at V and 4 bases at J, with 17 bases in the middle. Germline V gives CDR1 PRHDT, CDR2 FYEKMQ (reference sequence). CDR3 length: 15 residues. The CDR3, as DNA: TGTGCCAGCAGCTCCAGCCGGGGTCCCCTTTACGAGCAGTACTTC. This encodes CASSSSRGPLYEQYF.

V usage is TRBV5-1 and J usage is TRBJ2-5; TRBD1 is a possible D gene (5 bases). The CDR3 is 13 residues long. Looked up from germline, CDR1 is SGHRS and CDR2 is YFSETQ. V was shortened by 4 bases and J by 3 bases, with 10 bases between the two germline ends. The CDR3 reads CASSDQGEETQYF. The CDR3 DNA reads as TGCGCCAGCAGCGATCAGGGCGAAGAGACCCAGTACTTC.

The chain has TRBV5-1 and TRBJ1-2; weak D call: TRBD1 (5 bases). This CDR3 has 15 amino acids. The V gene lost 3 bases and the J gene lost 4 bases, with 16 bases spanning the gap. Germline assignment: CDR1 SGHRS and CDR2 YFSETQ. The CDR3 is CASSSDSPEFYGYTF. The CDR3 region has the DNA TGCGCCAGCAGCTCTGACAGCCCCGAGTTCTATGGCTACACCTTC.

CDR3 nucleotide sequence: TGTGCCAGCAGCCCGGGGGGGGCCGGGGGTAATCAGCCCCAGCATTTT. This gives the protein CASSPGGAGGNQPQHF. This chain connects TRBV5-4 to TRBJ1-5; D is possibly TRBD1 (6 bases). V was cut by 4 bases and J by 4 bases, with 18 bases left in between. The CDR3 totals 16 residues. The germline CDR1 and CDR2 sequences are SGHNT and YYREEE (reference sequence).

V and J are TRBV20-1 and TRBJ2-3; 11 nucleotides align to TRBD2. V gave up 6 bases and J gave up 2 bases; unmatched junction bases: 7. The CDR3 is 15 residues long. Germline CDR1 is DFQATT and CDR2 is SNEGSKA (reference sequence). The CDR3 protein is CSAWTSGLITDTQYF. In DNA, the CDR3 is TGCAGTGCGTGGACTAGCGGGTTGATCACAGATACGCAGTATTTT.

This chain uses TRBV3-1 with TRBJ1-1, with D uncertain. The CDR3 sequence is 14 residues long. V was pared by 4 bases and J by 1 base, with 10 bases between. Germline values: CDR1 LGHDT, CDR2 YNNKEL (reference sequence). For the CDR3, the DNA is TGTGCCAGCAGCCGAAACCCCGGGAACACTGAAGCTTTCTTT. Protein product: CASSRNPGNTEAFF.

CDR3 sequence (DNA): TGTGCCAGCAGCCCCGGGACTAGCGGGGGACGAGAGACCCAGTACTTC. Residues: CASSPGTSGGRETQYF. This chain uses TRBV3-1 with TRBJ2-5; TRBD2 aligns across 14 bases. The V and J ends lost 4 bases and 4 bases, in that order; junction bases with no gene match: 5. This CDR3 is 16 amino acids long. The germline CDR1 and CDR2 sequences are LGHDT and YNNKEL (reference sequence).

J is TRBJ1-1 and V is TRBV7-9; tentatively, D is TRBD1 (6 bases). The CDR3 runs 14 residues. Trimming removed 1 base from V and 5 bases from J, with 11 bases in between. Germline CDR1 is SEHNR and CDR2 is FQNEAQ (reference sequence). The CDR3 sequence is CASSLETGWTEAFF. The CDR3 nucleotides are TGTGCCAGCAGCTTAGAAACAGGGTGGACTGAAGCTTTCTTT.